This T cell receptor (beta chain) appears in the sequencing data of a study of blood T cell repertoires in COVID-19. Study-level information: Samples of COVID-19 (acute and convalescent) were obtained from the United States, Italy and Spain. Sources were T cells, B-cell-depleted T cells, or PBMCs; the material itself was cDNA or gDNA.

Authors' analysis steps: Reference gene primer amplification yielded estimated nucleated cell counts. Measured with immunoSEQ multiplex PCR; TCRdb has only the in-frame clones, and not every one. V and J calls and clone size are as listed in that table; D and trimming were resolved from the DNA. Seen here are 100,000 or so clones, about 89% observed once, and the top ten hold approximately 15%. Per the germline V gene, CDR1 is MNHEY and CDR2 is SMNVEV (reference sequence). V trimming: 3 bases; J trimming: 4 bases; junction bases outside the gene matches: 6. The CDR3 spans 15 residues. The chain joins TRBV27 to TRBJ2-3; 8 positions match TRBD2. This TCR came from a man aged 50-60 years with acute or convalescent COVID-19. The sample was peripheral blood. The CDR3 protein is CASSFQRGGADTQYF. The CDR3 DNA follows: TGTGCCAGCAGTTTCCAACGGGGGGGGGCAGATACGCAGTATTTT.